This T cell receptor (beta chain) was sequenced during a study of cytomegalovirus exposure and HLA in healthy donors. For this clone: Antigen: not known.

The PCR used 60 Vbeta and 13 Jbeta primers. Only in-frame clones appear in the TCRdb table, and some are missing; sequencing was by immunoSEQ multiplex PCR. The table includes 170,000 or so clones, around 81% detected once. The trim removed 3 bases at V and 5 bases at J, leaving 3 bases unmatched. CDR1 is MDHEN and CDR2 is SYDVKM in the germline V gene. CDR3 length equals 14 residues. The study's findings and limits: Associated with HLA alleles at 0.05 false discovery rate in a later analysis were some 16,000 TCR beta sequences.

The clonotype originates from a young woman in good health and CMV-seronegative. The chain recombines TRBV28 with TRBJ1-3; the match to TRBD1 covers 8 bases. Sequences were obtained from PBMCs. This CDR3 is CASSFGRGRNTIYF. The CDR3 region has the DNA TGTGCCAGCAGTTTCGGCAGGGGGCGAAACACCATATATTTT.